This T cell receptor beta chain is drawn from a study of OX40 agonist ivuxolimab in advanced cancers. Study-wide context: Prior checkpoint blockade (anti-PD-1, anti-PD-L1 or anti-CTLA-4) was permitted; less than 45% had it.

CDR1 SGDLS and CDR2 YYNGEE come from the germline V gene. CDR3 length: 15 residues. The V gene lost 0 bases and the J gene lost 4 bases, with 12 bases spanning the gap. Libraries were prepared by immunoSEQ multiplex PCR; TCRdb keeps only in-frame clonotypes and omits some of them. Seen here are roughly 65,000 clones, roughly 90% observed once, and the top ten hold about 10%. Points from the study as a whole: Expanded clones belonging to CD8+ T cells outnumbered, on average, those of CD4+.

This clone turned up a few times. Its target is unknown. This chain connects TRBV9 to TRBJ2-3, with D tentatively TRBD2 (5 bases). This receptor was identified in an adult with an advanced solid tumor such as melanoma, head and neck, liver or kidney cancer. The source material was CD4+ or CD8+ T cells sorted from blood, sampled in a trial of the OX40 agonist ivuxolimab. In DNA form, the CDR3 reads TGTGCCAGCAGCGTAGAGAGAGGACTCCCAGATACGCAGTATTTT. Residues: CASSVERGLPDTQYF. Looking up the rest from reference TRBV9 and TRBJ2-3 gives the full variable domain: DSGVTQTPKHLITATGQRVTLRCSPRSGDLSVYWYQQSLDQGLQFLIQYYNGEERAKGNILERFSAQQFPDLHSELNLSSLELGDSALYFCASSVERGLPDTQYFGPGTRLTVL.